This TCR beta chain originates from a study of T cell changes during pregnancy in multiple sclerosis. CDR3 length: 12 residues. Trimming stripped 11 bases from V and 8 bases from J, with 18 bases between. Germline V CDR1 and CDR2: LNHDA, SQIVND (reference sequence). Sequencing was performed with immunoSEQ multiplex PCR; in TCRdb, only in-frame clones are kept and a portion is missing. The sample has roughly 35,000 clones; 85% to 95% are singletons. The chain uses TRBV19 and TRBJ1-2, with D perhaps matching TRBD1 (5 bases). The sequence derives from a female donor with multiple sclerosis, enrolled in a pregnancy study. Material for sequencing was PBMCs (not recorded whether the cells were cultured). CDR3 residues: CAARIGGQGYTF. For the CDR3, the DNA is TGTGCCGCCCGAATCGGGGGTCAAGGCTACACCTTC.